These T cell receptor beta chains were read from a single sample in a study of shared T cell receptors in the human thymus. Sequenced by immunoSEQ multiplex PCR; TCRdb stores in-frame clones only, minus some. The repertoire holds about 710,000 clones, with over 75% as singletons. The data also belong to a second study, concerning human thymus T cells.

Material for sequencing was thymocytes. Every receptor here comes from a boy in the first two years of life with a congenital heart defect. CDR3s leave out the opening cysteine and the closing phenylalanine or tryptophan. Each record gives: J gene, V gene, CDR3 protein.

j_call: TRBJ2-7; v_call: TRBV27; cdr3_aa: ASSLRGDRIGYEQY
j_call: TRBJ1-5; v_call: TRBV7-2; cdr3_aa: ASSLNTNYQPQH
j_call: TRBJ2-7; v_call: TRBV19; cdr3_aa: ASSTLYRSGRAGVEQY
j_call: TRBJ2-1; v_call: TRBV15; cdr3_aa: ATSVQGSYNEQF
j_call: TRBJ2-3; v_call: TRBV4-3; cdr3_aa: ASSQDPRGNSTDTQY
j_call: TRBJ2-7; v_call: TRBV11-2; cdr3_aa: ASSLVWRREASYEQY
j_call: TRBJ2-1; v_call: TRBV5-1; cdr3_aa: ASSRWTGGSNEQF
j_call: TRBJ1-1; v_call: TRBV18; cdr3_aa: ASSPLLEGTGTEAF
j_call: TRBJ2-7; v_call: TRBV4-1; cdr3_aa: ASSPSGTATYEQY
j_call: TRBJ1-2; v_call: TRBV28; cdr3_aa: ASSSTGFCNYGYT
j_call: TRBJ1-5; v_call: TRBV15; cdr3_aa: ATSRDSSDNQPQH
j_call: TRBJ2-7; v_call: TRBV6-6; cdr3_aa: ASSYRRGQAYEQY
j_call: TRBJ1-4; v_call: TRBV4-3; cdr3_aa: ASSQEGRGKLF
j_call: TRBJ2-7; v_call: TRBV28; cdr3_aa: ASSLRNPAYEQY
j_call: TRBJ1-2; v_call: TRBV10-3; cdr3_aa: AISEPPDGDYGYT
j_call: TRBJ2-5; v_call: TRBV7-9; cdr3_aa: ASSSQTGIKETQY
j_call: TRBJ2-5; v_call: TRBV15; cdr3_aa: ATSRKRDRGFETQY
j_call: TRBJ2-5; v_call: TRBV4-3; cdr3_aa: ASSQDGTSGSIGSQY